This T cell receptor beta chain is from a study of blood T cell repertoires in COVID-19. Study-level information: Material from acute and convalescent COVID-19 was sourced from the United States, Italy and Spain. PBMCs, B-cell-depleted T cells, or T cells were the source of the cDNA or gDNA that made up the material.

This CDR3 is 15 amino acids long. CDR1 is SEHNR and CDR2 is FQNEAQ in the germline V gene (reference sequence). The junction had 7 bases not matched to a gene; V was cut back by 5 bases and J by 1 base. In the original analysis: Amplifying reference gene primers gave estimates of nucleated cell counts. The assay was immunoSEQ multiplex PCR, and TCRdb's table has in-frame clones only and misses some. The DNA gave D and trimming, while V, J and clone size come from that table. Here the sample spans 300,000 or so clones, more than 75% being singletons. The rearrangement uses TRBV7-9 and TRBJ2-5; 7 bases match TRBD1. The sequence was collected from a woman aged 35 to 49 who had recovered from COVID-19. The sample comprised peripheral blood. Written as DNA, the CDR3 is TGTGCCAGCAGCGAGGCCTACAGGGGCCAAGAGACCCAGTACTTC. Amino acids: CASSEAYRGQETQYF.